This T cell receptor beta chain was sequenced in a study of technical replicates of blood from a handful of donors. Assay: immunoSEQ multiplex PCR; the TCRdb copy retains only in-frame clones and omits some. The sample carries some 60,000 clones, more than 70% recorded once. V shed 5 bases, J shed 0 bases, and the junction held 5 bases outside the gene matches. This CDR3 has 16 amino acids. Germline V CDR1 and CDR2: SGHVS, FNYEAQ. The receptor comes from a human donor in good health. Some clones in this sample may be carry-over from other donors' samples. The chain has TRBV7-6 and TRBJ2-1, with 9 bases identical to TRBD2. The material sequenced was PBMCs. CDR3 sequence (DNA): TGTGCCAGCAGCGCCAGCGGGGGGCCCTCCTACAATGAGCAGTTCTTC. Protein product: CASSASGGPSYNEQFF.